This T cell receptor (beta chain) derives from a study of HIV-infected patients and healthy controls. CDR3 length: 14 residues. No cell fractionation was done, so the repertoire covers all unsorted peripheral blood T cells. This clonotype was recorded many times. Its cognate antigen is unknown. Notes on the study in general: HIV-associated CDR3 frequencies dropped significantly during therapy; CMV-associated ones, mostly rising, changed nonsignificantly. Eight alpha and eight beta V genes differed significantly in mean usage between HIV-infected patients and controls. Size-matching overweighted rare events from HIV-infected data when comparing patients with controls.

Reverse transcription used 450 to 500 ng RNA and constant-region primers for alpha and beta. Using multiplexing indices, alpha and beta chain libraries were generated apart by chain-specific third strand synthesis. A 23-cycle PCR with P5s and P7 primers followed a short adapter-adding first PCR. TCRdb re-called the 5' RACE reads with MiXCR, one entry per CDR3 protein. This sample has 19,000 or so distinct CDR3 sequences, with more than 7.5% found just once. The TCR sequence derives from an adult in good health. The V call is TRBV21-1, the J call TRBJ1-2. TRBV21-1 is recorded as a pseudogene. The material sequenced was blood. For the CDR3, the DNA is TGTGCCAGCAGCAATAAAGGGCAGGACGGAGGCTACACCTTC. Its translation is CASSNKGQDGGYTF.